This TCR beta chain originates from a study of shared clonotypes between healthy human individuals. Repertoires were generated with immunoSEQ multiplex PCR, while TCRdb's copy carries only in-frame clones and drops some. Of about 330,000 clones listed, approximately 74% are singletons. This clone is deemed medium-sized. This CDR3 spans 17 amino acids. Germline CDR1 and CDR2: SGHVS and FNYEAQ. Trimming left V 2 bases short and J 5 bases short, with 18 bases between. The sequenced material came from memory CD4+ T cells sorted from blood. Described subset: CD45RA-negative fraction. The chain links TRBV7-6 to TRBJ1-4; D remains ambiguous. This TCR was recovered from a man younger than 40 in good health. CDR3 in amino acids: CASSLNGKVQANEKLFF. The CDR3 DNA sequence: TGTGCCAGCAGCTTAAATGGCAAGGTCCAGGCGAATGAAAAACTGTTTTTT. Supplemented by reference TRBV7-6 and TRBJ1-4, the full variable domain reads GAGVSQSPRYKVTKRGQDVALRCDPISGHVSLYWYRQALGQGPEFLTYFNYEAQQDKSGLPNDRFSAERPEGSISTLTIQRTEQRDSAMYRCASSLNGKVQANEKLFFGSGTQLSVL.